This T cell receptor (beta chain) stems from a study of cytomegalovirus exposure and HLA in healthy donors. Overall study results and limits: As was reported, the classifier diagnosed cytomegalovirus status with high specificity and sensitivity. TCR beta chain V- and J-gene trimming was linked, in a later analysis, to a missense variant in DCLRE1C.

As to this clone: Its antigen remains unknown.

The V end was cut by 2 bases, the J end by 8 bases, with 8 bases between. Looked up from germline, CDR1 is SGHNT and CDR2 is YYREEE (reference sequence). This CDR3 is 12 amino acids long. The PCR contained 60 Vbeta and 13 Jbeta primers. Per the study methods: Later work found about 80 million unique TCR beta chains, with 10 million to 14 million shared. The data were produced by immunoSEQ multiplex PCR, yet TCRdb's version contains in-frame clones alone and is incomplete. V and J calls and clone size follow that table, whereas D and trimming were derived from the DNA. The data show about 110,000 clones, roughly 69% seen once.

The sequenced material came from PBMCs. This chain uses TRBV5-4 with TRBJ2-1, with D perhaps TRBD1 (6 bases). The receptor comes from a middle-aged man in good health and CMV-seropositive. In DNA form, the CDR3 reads TGTGCCAGCAGCTTCAGGGGATATGAGCAGTTCTTC. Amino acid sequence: CASSFRGYEQFF.